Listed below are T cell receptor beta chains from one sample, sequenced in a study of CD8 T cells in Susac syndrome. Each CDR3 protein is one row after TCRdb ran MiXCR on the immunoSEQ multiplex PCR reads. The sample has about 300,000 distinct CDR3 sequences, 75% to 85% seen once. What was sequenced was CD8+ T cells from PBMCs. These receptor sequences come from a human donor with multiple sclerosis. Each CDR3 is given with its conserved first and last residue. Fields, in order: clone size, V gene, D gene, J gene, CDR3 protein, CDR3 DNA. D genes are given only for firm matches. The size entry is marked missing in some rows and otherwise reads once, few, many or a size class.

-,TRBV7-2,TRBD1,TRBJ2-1,CASSTGTGGSEQFF,TGTGCCAGCAGCACAGGGACAGGGGGCAGTGAGCAGTTCTTC
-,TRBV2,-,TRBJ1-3,CASRGGPSGNTIYF,TGTGCCAGCAGAGGAGGGCCCTCTGGAAACACCATATATTTT
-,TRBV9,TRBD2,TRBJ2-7,CASSLGLAGGLTDEQYF,TGTGCCAGCAGCCTCGGACTAGCGGGAGGGCTGACCGACGAGCAGTACTTC
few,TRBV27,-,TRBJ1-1,CASSLLRANTEAFF,TGTGCCAGCAGTCTCCTGAGGGCGAACACTGAAGCTTTCTTT
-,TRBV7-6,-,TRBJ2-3,CASSLEATSTDTQYF,TGTGCCAGCAGCTTAGAGGCTACTAGCACAGATACGCAGTATTTT
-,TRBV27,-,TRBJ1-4,CASATGLKEKLFF,TGTGCCAGCGCCACAGGGTTAAAGGAAAAACTGTTTTTT
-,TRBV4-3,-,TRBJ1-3,CASSQDPGLGGNTIYF,TGCGCCAGCAGCCAAGATCCAGGGTTGGGCGGAAACACCATATATTTT
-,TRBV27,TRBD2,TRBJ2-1,CASSLQPGLAGIYEQFF,TGTGCCAGCAGTTTGCAACCGGGACTAGCGGGAATATACGAGCAGTTCTTC
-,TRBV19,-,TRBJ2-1,CASSSSSRAHEQFF,TGTGCCAGTAGTTCCTCCTCTAGGGCCCATGAGCAGTTCTTC
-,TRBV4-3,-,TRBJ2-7,CASSQGRVGYEQYF,TGCGCCAGCAGCCAGGGGCGAGTCGGGTACGAGCAGTACTTC
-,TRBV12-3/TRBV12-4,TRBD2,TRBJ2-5,CASGDLGEGEGTQYF,TGTGCCAGCGGAGACTTAGGAGAAGGGGAGGGGACCCAGTACTTC
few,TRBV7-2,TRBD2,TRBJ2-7,CASSLEGTISYEQYF,TGTGCCAGCAGCTTAGAGGGGACTATCTCCTACGAGCAGTACTTC
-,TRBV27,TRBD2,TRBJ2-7,CASSGLAVLGSSYEQYF,TGTGCCAGCAGTGGACTAGCGGTACTGGGGAGCTCCTACGAGCAGTACTTC
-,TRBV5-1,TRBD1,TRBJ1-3,CASTGDSSGNTIYF,TGCGCCAGCACAGGGGACAGCTCTGGAAACACCATATATTTT
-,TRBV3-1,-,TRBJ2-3,CASSAGSYTDTQYF,TGTGCCAGCAGCGCGGGCTCCTACACAGATACGCAGTATTTT
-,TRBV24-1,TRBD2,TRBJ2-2,CATSDPGGRDGELFF,TGTGCCACCAGTGATCCGGGGGGACGAGACGGGGAGCTGTTTTTT
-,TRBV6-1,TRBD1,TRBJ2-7,CASRGQGRGSYEQYF,TGTGCCAGCAGGGGACAGGGAAGAGGCTCCTACGAGCAGTACTTC
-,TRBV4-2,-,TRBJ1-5,CASSQDLGWGAEPQHF,TGTGCCAGCAGCCAAGATTTGGGATGGGGTGCGGAGCCCCAGCATTTT
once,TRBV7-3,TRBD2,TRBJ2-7,CASSLTAGGPYEQYF,TGTGCCAGCAGCTTAACGGCGGGAGGGCCTTACGAGCAGTACTTC
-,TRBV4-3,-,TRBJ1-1,CASSQYDQGNTEAFF,TGCGCCAGCAGCCAGTACGACCAGGGGAACACTGAAGCTTTCTTT